This T cell receptor (beta chain) was retrieved from a study of post-analysis software for immune sequencing data. Study results and limitations: Included in a set of roughly five TRBV segments more frequent in patients than controls were TRBV5-6, TRBV5-1 and TRBV20-1. The F measure placed samples prepared in the same batch into strongly shared clusters.

Trimming took 5 bases from V and 6 from J, leaving 11 bases between them. There are 13 residues in the CDR3. Of note for this clonotype: Antigen unknown.

Carried by the TCR beta cDNA libraries were unique molecular identifiers. A few hundred thousand cDNA molecules came from around 1 to 10 million T cells. TCRdb recomputed calls from the PCR reads with MiXCR, one row per CDR3 protein. The data show some 700,000 distinct CDR3 sequences, approximately 60% seen once. This TCR derives from a girl aged 2 to 9 with multiple sclerosis. The chain is built from TRBV12-3 or TRBV12-4 and TRBJ1-5; D not resolved. Source material: blood. CDR3 residues: CASSRRTPQPQHF. The CDR3 region has the DNA TGTGCCAGCAGTCGACGCACGCCTCAGCCCCAGCATTTT.